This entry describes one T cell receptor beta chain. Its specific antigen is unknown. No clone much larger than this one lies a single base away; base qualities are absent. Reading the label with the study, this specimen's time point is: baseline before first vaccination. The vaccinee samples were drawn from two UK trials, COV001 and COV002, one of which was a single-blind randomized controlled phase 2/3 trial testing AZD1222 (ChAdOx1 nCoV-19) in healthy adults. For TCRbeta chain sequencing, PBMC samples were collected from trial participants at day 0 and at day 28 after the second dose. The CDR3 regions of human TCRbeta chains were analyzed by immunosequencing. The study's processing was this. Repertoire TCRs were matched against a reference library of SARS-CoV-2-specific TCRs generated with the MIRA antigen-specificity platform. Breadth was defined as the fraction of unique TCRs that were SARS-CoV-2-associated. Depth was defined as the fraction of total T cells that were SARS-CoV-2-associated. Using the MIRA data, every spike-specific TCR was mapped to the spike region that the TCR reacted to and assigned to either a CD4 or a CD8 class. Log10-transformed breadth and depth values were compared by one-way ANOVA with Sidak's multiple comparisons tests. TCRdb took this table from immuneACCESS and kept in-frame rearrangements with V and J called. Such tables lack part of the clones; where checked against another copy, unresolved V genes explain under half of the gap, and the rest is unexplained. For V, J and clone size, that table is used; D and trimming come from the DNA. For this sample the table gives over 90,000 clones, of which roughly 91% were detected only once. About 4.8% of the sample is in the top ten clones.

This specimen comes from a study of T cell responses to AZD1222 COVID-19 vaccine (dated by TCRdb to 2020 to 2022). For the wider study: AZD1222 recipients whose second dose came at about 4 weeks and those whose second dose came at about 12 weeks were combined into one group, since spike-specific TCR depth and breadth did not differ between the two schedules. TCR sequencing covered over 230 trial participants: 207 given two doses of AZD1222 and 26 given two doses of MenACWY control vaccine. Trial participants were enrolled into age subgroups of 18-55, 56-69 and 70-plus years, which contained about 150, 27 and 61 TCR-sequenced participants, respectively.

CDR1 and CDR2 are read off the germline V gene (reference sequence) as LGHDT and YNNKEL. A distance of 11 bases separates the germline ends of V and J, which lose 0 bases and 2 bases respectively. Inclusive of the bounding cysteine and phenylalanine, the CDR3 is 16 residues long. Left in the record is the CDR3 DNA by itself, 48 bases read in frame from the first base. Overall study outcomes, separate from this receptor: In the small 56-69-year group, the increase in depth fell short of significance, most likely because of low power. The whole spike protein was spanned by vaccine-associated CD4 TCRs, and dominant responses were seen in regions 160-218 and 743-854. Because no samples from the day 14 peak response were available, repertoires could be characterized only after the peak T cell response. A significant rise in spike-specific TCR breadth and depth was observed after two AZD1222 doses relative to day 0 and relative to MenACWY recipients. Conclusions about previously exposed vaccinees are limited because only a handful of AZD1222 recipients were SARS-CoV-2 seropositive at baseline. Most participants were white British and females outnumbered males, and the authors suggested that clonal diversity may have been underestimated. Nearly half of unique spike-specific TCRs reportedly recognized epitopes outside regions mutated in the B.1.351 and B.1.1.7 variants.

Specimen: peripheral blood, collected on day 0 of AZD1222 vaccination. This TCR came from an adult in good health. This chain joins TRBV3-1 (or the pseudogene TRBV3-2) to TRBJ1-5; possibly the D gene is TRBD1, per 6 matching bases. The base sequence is TGTGCCAGCAGCCAAGATGCCAGGGGCCGCAATCAGCCCCAGCATTTT. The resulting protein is CASSQDARGRNQPQHF.